This TCR beta chain appears in the sequencing data of a study of blood T cell repertoires in COVID-19. Sequencing used immunoSEQ multiplex PCR; TCRdb keeps in-frame clones, though not all of them. The table records some 300,000 clones, roughly 87% of them present only once. Trimming removed 3 bases from V and 4 bases from J, with 12 bases in between. Germline lookup yields CDR1 LNHDA and CDR2 SQIVND (reference sequence). There are 14 residues in the CDR3. The chain joins TRBV19 to TRBJ1-1; no firm D call. The TCR was taken from a woman aged 25 to 39 who had recovered from COVID-19. The sequencing input was PBMCs or T cells enriched from blood (not recorded which). CDR3 coding DNA: TGTGCCAGTAGTATTAGTGAGCTAGCCACTGAAGCTTTCTTT. This codes for CASSISELATEAFF.